Shown below are 10 T cell receptor beta chains from a single sample sequenced in a study of human T cells and chemical hapten exposure (dated by TCRdb to the early 2020s). The time point label of this sample denotes: pre-sensitization, week 0. Taken with the paper, the label for treatment or condition translates to: therapeutic diphenylcyclopropenone sensitization with weekly scalp DPC. Library preparation was by RACE. Sequencing took place on a NextSeq 500. Starting from the raw public reads, TCRdb applied fastp trimming at Q25, assembled clones with MiXCR and retained in-frame beta chains. CDR3 protein sequences are deduplicated, and each keeps its most common genes and DNA. The sample yields more than 100,000 distinct CDR3 sequences; approximately 13% were counted once. The ten largest make up approximately 2.8% of the sample. The sequencing used whole blood, collected in connection with sensitization to the hapten diphenylcyclopropenone (DPC). The receptors originated from a young woman with alopecia areata. Some clones in this sample may be carry-over from other donors' samples.

In DNA form, the CDR3 reads TGTGCCAGCAGTCTAGCCCACGGCAGGGGGCTTGGGGCCAACGTCCTGACTTTC. This sequence encodes CASSLAHGRGLGANVLTF. The V call is TRBV27, the J call TRBJ2-6; TRBD1 aligns across 8 bases. Germline V CDR1 and CDR2: MNHEY, SMNVEV (reference sequence). The length of the CDR3 is 18 residues. Trimming at V came to 5 bases and at J to 3 bases, leaving 12 bases not matched to a gene.

This clonotype came up many times. The chain employs TRBV20-1 and TRBJ1-1; D is possibly TRBD1 (5 bases). V gave up 0 bases and J gave up 6 bases, with 8 bases separating them. This CDR3 region has 12 residues. The germline V gene encodes CDR1 DFQATT and CDR2 SNEGSKA (reference sequence). CDR3 DNA sequence: TGCAGTGCTAGAGAGGGGGACTCTGAAGCTTTCTTT. Translating gives CSAREGDSEAFF.

This clonotype was found many times. The V call is TRBV20-1, the J call TRBJ1-2; D is ambiguous. Germline CDR1 reads DFQATT; CDR2 reads SNEGSKA (reference sequence). This CDR3 is built from 15 residues. Trimming left V 3 bases short and J 7 bases short, with 21 bases between. The CDR3 loop is CSASELPGEFGGYTF. The DNA for the CDR3 is TGCAGTGCTAGCGAACTTCCCGGGGAGTTTGGTGGCTACACCTTC.

V is TRBV30 and J is TRBJ1-3; TRBD1 agrees at 11 bases. This CDR3 has 16 residues. Germline-derived CDR1 and CDR2 are GTSNPN and SVGIG (reference sequence). V gave up 7 bases and J gave up 0 bases; unmatched junction bases: 8. In nucleotides, the CDR3 is TGTGCCTACCGGGACAGGGGGTCATTCTCTGGAAACACCATATATTTT. Amino acids: CAYRDRGSFSGNTIYF.

This clonotype was counted only a few times. This chain links TRBV4-3 with TRBJ1-1; 8 positions agree with TRBD1. Trimming cost V 4 bases and J 10 bases; bases outside gene matches: 5. Germline V gene lookup returns CDR1 LGHNA and CDR2 YSLEER. The CDR3 is 12 amino acids. CDR3: CASSRGQGPAFF. In DNA, the CDR3 is TGCGCCAGCAGCCGAGGACAGGGACCAGCTTTCTTT.

This clonotype was recorded many times. V usage is TRBV7-2 and J usage is TRBJ1-2, with 11 bases that match TRBD1. The CDR3 totals 17 residues. Germline V lookup: CDR1 SGHTA, CDR2 FQGNSA. Trimming took 1 base from V and 8 from J; bases not matched to a gene: 12. The CDR3 spells CASSLVFGTGGSGGYTF. The DNA of the CDR3 is TGTGCCAGCAGCTTAGTATTCGGGACAGGGGGAAGCGGCGGCTACACCTTC.

This clonotype was recorded many times. The chain links TRBV9 to TRBJ2-2; perhaps D is TRBD1 or TRBD2 (5 bases each). V was trimmed by 3 bases and J by 0 bases, leaving 15 bases between them. Per germline, CDR1 SGDLS and CDR2 YYNGEE. This CDR3 has 17 amino acids. DNA of the CDR3: TGTGCCAGCAGCGCCCACGCCGGGACGTCGAACACCGGGGAGCTGTTTTTT. This codes for CASSAHAGTSNTGELFF.

V usage is TRBV4-3 and J usage is TRBJ2-1, with unresolved D. The germline gives CDR1 LGHNA, CDR2 YSLEER. The CDR3 consists of 14 residues. The V and J ends lost 3 bases and 9 bases respectively, with 15 bases between them. CDR3 sequence reads: CASSHALGRGEQFF. CDR3 coding DNA: TGCGCCAGCAGCCATGCCCTCGGGCGCGGTGAGCAGTTCTTC.

As to this clonotype: At one end, the junction sequence differs from germline, possibly due to a read error. The rearrangement joins TRBV6-6 to TRBJ2-5; 9 nucleotides agree with TRBD2. CDR1 is MNHNY and CDR2 is SVGAGI in the germline V gene (reference sequence). The CDR3 length is 18 residues. CDR3 in amino acids: CASSYSIISGGTQDTQYF. The CDR3 coding sequence is TGTGCCAGCAGTTACTCGATAATTAGCGGGGGAACCCAAGATACCCAGTACTTC.

This clonotype has a handful of counts. The chain recombines TRBV28 with TRBJ2-1; maybe TRBD2 (6 bases). Germline CDR1 MDHEN, CDR2 SYDVKM. Trimming removed 6 bases from V and 7 bases from J, with 16 bases in between. CDR3 length equals 14 residues. The DNA of the CDR3 is TGTGCCAGCAGGCTGGGGGGAAATAGGAATGAGCAGTTCTTC. Protein sequence: CASRLGGNRNEQFF. The full variable domain, its missing parts supplied by reference TRBV28 and TRBJ2-1, is DVKVTQSSRYLVKRTGEKVFLECVQDMDHENMFWYRQDPGLGLRLIYFSYDVKMKEKGDIPEGYSVSREKKERFSLILESASTNQTSMYLCASRLGGNRNEQFFGPGTRLTVL.